The clone carrying this TCR beta chain was observed a handful of times. TCRdb used MiXCR to reprocess the RT-PCR reads, holding one entry per CDR3 protein. The sample includes almost 90,000 distinct CDR3 sequences, just under 5% seen only once; the top ten take 2.6%. These data belong to a study of patients and donors after allogeneic stem cell transplantation. V was clipped by 6 bases and J by 7 bases; unmatched bases: 7. Germline CDR1 MNHEY, CDR2 SMNVEV (reference sequence). The CDR3 length is 14 residues. The chain has TRBV27 and TRBJ1-5; 9 nucleotides line up with TRBD1. Sequencing was done on a sample of blood, either unsorted or a sorted T cell fraction (not recorded which). The clonotype originates from a human donor who was either an allogeneic HSCT recipient or a stem cell or donor lymphocyte infusion donor (not recorded which). It is not recorded whose cells these are; they may come from a transplant donor. The CDR3 DNA reads as TGTGCCAGCAGCTCGACAGGGGGTTGGCAGCCCCAGCATTTT. It encodes CASSSTGGWQPQHF.